The 27 T cell receptor beta chains reported below all come from one sample, sequenced in a study of T-cell reconstitution after alpha-beta-depleted transplantation in children. Construction of the TCRbeta library involved unique molecular identifiers. Via MiXCR, TCRdb re-called the PCR reads, giving one row per CDR3 protein. Found here are about 340,000 distinct CDR3 sequences, roughly 15% of them singletons; the top ten hold about 41%. The source material was PBMCs, mostly from graft donor cells, sampled 360 days after TCRalphabeta/CD19-depleted stem cell transplant. The receptors derive from a male patient between 2 and 10 years old who had a stem cell transplant for acute lymphoblastic leukemia, so the T cells may come from the graft donor.

The chain has TRBV27 and TRBJ2-1; 12 bases are a match to TRBD2. Germline lookup yields CDR1 MNHEY and CDR2 SMNVEV (reference sequence). There are 23 residues in the CDR3. The V segment lost 3 bases and the J segment 7 bases; nucleotides outside the gene matches: 28. CDR3 loop: CASSFPRLAGVSRLPLGFNEQFF. The CDR3 DNA follows: TGTGCCAGCAGTTTCCCTCGACTAGCGGGAGTTTCCCGTCTCCCTTTAGGCTTTAATGAGCAGTTCTTC.

This clonotype was counted between two and nine times. CDR3 region: CATSDLGDPQETQYF. The CDR3 bases are TGTGCCACCAGTGATTTGGGGGACCCTCAAGAGACCCAGTACTTC. This chain uses TRBV24-1 with TRBJ2-5, with D perhaps being TRBD1 or TRBD2 (5 bases each). V was trimmed by 0 bases and J by 2 bases, leaving 9 bases between them. Germline V lookup: CDR1 KGHDR, CDR2 SFDVKD. The CDR3 totals 15 residues.

The chain is built from TRBV28 and TRBJ2-7; 9 positions match TRBD2. CDR1 MDHEN and CDR2 SYDVKM come from the germline V gene. Unmatched junction bases numbered 9, after V lost 2 bases and J lost 7 bases. CDR3 length equals 15 residues. Here the CDR3 DNA reads TGTGCCAGCAGTTTACTAGCGGGGCTCCCCCTGGAGCAGTACTTC. It encodes CASSLLAGLPLEQYF. Supplemented by reference TRBV28 and TRBJ2-7, the full variable domain reads DVKVTQSSRYLVKRTGEKVFLECVQDMDHENMFWYRQDPGLGLRLIYFSYDVKMKEKGDIPEGYSVSREKKERFSLILESASTNQTSMYLCASSLLAGLPLEQYFGPGTRLTVT.

This clonotype has just a few counts. V is TRBV7-8 and J is TRBJ1-4; D is perhaps TRBD1 (6 bases). The CDR3 is 15 residues long. V lost 1 base, J lost 5 bases, and 11 bases lay in between. Germline CDR1 and CDR2: SGHVS and FQNEAQ. The CDR3 bases are TGTGCCAGCAGCTTAGGAGGGGGGCAAAATGAAAAACTGTTTTTT. Its protein product is CASSLGGGQNEKLFF.

J is TRBJ1-2 and V is TRBV5-4, with D possibly matching TRBD1 (5 bases). In germline, CDR1 is SGHNT, CDR2 YYREEE (reference sequence). This CDR3 has 13 amino acids. The germline V and J ends were trimmed by 0 bases and 4 bases, with 7 bases remaining between them. The CDR3 bases are TGTGCCAGCAGCTTGGCGACAGCCTATGGCTACACCTTC. It yields the protein CASSLATAYGYTF.

The sample holds many counts of this clonotype. This chain uses TRBV7-2 with TRBJ2-5, with D perhaps matching TRBD1 or TRBD2 (5 bases each). The CDR3 is 14 amino acids. Germline CDR1 reads SGHTA; CDR2 reads FQGNSA. V was shortened by 2 bases and J by 3 bases, with 10 bases between the two germline ends. The chain's CDR3 is CASSLLGGEETQYF. The CDR3 nucleotides are TGTGCCAGCAGCTTACTTGGGGGAGAAGAGACCCAGTACTTC.

The chain has TRBV12-3 or TRBV12-4 and TRBJ1-3, with TRBD1 as a possible D gene (5 bases). The CDR3 runs 13 residues. Trimming shortened V by 6 bases and J by 7 bases, and 13 bases separated the two germline ends. DNA for the CDR3: TGTGCCAGCAGAAGGTCTCGGGGGAACACCATATATTTT. It translates to CASRRSRGNTIYF.

J is TRBJ2-1 and V is TRBV5-5; 7 bases are a match to TRBD1. Germline V CDR1 and CDR2: SGHKS, YYEKEE (reference sequence). The CDR3 is 15 amino acids. Trimming at V came to 4 bases and at J to 3 bases, leaving 7 bases not matched to a gene. The CDR3: CASSLLGQIYNEQFF. CDR3 in DNA: TGTGCCAGCAGCCTGCTGGGACAGATCTACAATGAGCAGTTCTTC.

At least ten counts were recorded for this clonotype. This rearrangement joins TRBV12-3 or TRBV12-4 to TRBJ2-3, with 7 bases lining up with TRBD1. V gave up 6 bases and J gave up 5 bases; unmatched junction bases: 8. The CDR3 runs 14 residues. CDR3 in DNA: TGTGCCAGCAGCCCAGGGACAGCCCAAGATACGCAGTATTTT. This codes for CASSPGTAQDTQYF.

CDR3 protein: CASSQDRQGWQPQHF. In nucleotides, the CDR3 is TGCGCCAGCAGCCAAGACCGACAGGGCTGGCAGCCCCAGCATTTT. The rearrangement links TRBV4-3 to TRBJ1-5; TRBD1 matches at 7 bases. Germline CDR1 is LGHNA and CDR2 is YSLEER. J lost 7 bases, V lost 0 bases, and 6 bases had no gene match. The CDR3 runs to 15 residues.

This rearrangement joins TRBV4-3 to TRBJ2-1, with D unresolved. The CDR3 is 15 residues long. The germline V gene encodes CDR1 LGHNA and CDR2 YSLEER. Trimming removed 4 bases at V and 0 bases at J, with 10 bases between. The CDR3: CASSLQQSSYNEQFF. In nucleotides, the CDR3 is TGCGCCAGCAGCCTACAGCAGTCCTCCTACAATGAGCAGTTCTTC.

CDR3 bases: TGTGCCAGCAGTTACTCTCGGGGTGGCTACAATGAGCAGTTCTTC. This translates into CASSYSRGGYNEQFF. This chain connects TRBV6-5 to TRBJ2-1; possibly TRBD2 for D (5 bases). Germline V lookup: CDR1 MNHEY, CDR2 SVGAGI. Trimming cost V 0 bases and J 3 bases, with 9 bases left between them. This CDR3 has 15 amino acids.

This clonotype was found many times. The gene calls are TRBV4-1 and TRBJ2-7, with D perhaps matching TRBD1 (6 bases). V dropped 0 bases and J dropped 3 bases, with 12 bases sitting between them. In germline, CDR1 is MGHRA, CDR2 YSYEKL. CDR3 length equals 15 residues. The CDR3 is CASSQDSAGVYEQYF. In nucleotides, the CDR3 is TGCGCCAGCAGCCAAGATTCGGCAGGGGTCTACGAGCAGTACTTC.

The chain has TRBV30 and TRBJ2-1, with D unclear. V was cut by 3 bases and J by 13 bases, with 13 bases left in between. This CDR3 is 11 amino acids long. CDR1 and CDR2 from the germline V gene are GTSNPN and SVGIG (reference sequence). The chain's CDR3 is CAWSLGPIQFF. As DNA, the CDR3 is TGTGCCTGGAGCCTTGGGCCCATCCAGTTCTTC. The full variable domain, in which reference TRBV30 and TRBJ2-1 provide the parts outside the CDR3, is SQTIHQWPATLVQPVGSPLSLECTVEGTSNPNLYWYRQAAGRGLQLLFYSVGIGQISSEVPQNLSASRPQDRQFILSSKKLLLSDSGFYLCAWSLGPIQFFGPGTRLTVL.

This rearrangement joins TRBV7-2 to TRBJ2-7, with 10 positions matching TRBD2. Germline V lookup: CDR1 SGHTA, CDR2 FQGNSA. The J segment lost 7 bases and the V segment lost 4 bases, leaving 7 bases of the junction unmatched. This CDR3 comprises 14 residues. DNA of the CDR3: TGTGCCAGCAGCTCGAGCGGGAGGGCTTGGGAGCAGTACTTC. Translation gives CASSSSGRAWEQYF.

The V and J genes are TRBV28 and TRBJ1-5; D is uncertain. The ends were cut back, 0 bases at V and 0 bases at J, with 9 bases in the middle. Germline-derived CDR1 and CDR2 are MDHEN and SYDVKM. The CDR3 has 16 residues. CDR3 amino acids: CASSLWGRASNQPQHF. Here the CDR3 DNA reads TGTGCCAGCAGTTTATGGGGGAGGGCTAGCAATCAGCCCCAGCATTTT.

This clonotype was recorded at least ten times. V is TRBV12-3 or TRBV12-4 and J is TRBJ1-1; no reliable D call. The CDR3 length is 13 residues. V was trimmed by 2 bases and J by 1 base, leaving 5 bases between them. CDR3 region: CASSLKENTEAFF. CDR3 bases: TGTGCCAGCAGTTTAAAGGAGAACACTGAAGCTTTCTTT.

At least ten counts were recorded for this clonotype. The chain recombines TRBV6-2 or TRBV6-3 with TRBJ2-1; TRBD2 agrees at 14 bases. Germline values: CDR1 MNHEY, CDR2 SVGEGT. CDR3 length: 16 residues. The V segment lost 6 bases and the J segment 4 bases; nucleotides outside the gene matches: 5. The CDR3 region is CASRTRTSGRYNEQFF. DNA for the CDR3: TGTGCCAGCAGGACTAGGACTAGCGGGAGGTACAATGAGCAGTTCTTC.

CDR3 nucleotide sequence: TGTGCCAGCAGCCCCCCCTACACTGAAGCTTTCTTT. Translation: CASSPPYTEAFF. The V call is TRBV5-6, the J call TRBJ1-1, with D unclear. The CDR3 contains 12 residues. Trimming pared 4 bases from V and 3 bases from J, leaving 7 bases between. Germline lookup yields CDR1 SGHDT and CDR2 YYEEEE.

The CDR3 nucleotides read TGCGCCAGCAGCCCCCGGAGGGCCGGGGAGCTGTTTTTT. Translating it yields CASSPRRAGELFF. The chain combines TRBV5-1 with TRBJ2-2; tentatively, D is TRBD2 (6 bases). Trimming took off 4 bases at V and 6 bases at J, with 10 bases between the two ends. CDR1 and CDR2 (germline): SGHRS, YFSETQ. This CDR3 region has 13 residues.

The genes are TRBV12-3 or TRBV12-4 and TRBJ1-1; 7 bases match TRBD1. The ends lost 4 bases at V and 6 bases at J; junction bases unmatched: 5. The CDR3 runs 13 residues. As DNA, the CDR3 is TGTGCCAGCAGTTCCGGGACAGTAGCTGAAGCTTTCTTT. Its protein is CASSSGTVAEAFF.

This clonotype has a handful of counts. The V call is TRBV20-1, the J call TRBJ2-1, with 9 bases aligning to TRBD2. The CDR3 has 14 amino acids. In germline, CDR1 is DFQATT, CDR2 SNEGSKA (reference sequence). With V trimmed by 5 bases and J by 6 bases, 8 bases remained unmatched. The CDR3 protein is CSAEPGLAVNEQFF. For the CDR3, the DNA is TGCAGTGCTGAGCCGGGACTAGCAGTCAATGAGCAGTTCTTC.

The chain combines TRBV12-3 or TRBV12-4 with TRBJ2-1, with 8 positions matching TRBD1. Unmatched junction bases numbered 11, after V lost 6 bases and J lost 1 base. There are 17 residues in the CDR3. The chain's CDR3 is CASSRISQGASYNEQFF. The CDR3 nucleotides read TGTGCCAGCAGCCGGATCTCGCAGGGGGCTTCCTACAATGAGCAGTTCTTC.

There are many counts of this clonotype. The chain combines TRBV29-1 with TRBJ2-3, with D tentatively TRBD1 or TRBD2 (6 bases each). Trimming removed 6 bases at V and 1 base at J, with 14 bases between. Germline V CDR1 and CDR2: SQVTM, ANQGSEA. CDR3 size: 14 residues. DNA for the CDR3: TGCAGCGTCCAGGGGACTGTTGGCACAGATACGCAGTATTTT. Translating it yields CSVQGTVGTDTQYF.

The table lists this clonotype with many counts. The chain recombines TRBV29-1 with TRBJ2-1; D may be TRBD2 (5 bases). CDR1 is SQVTM and CDR2 is ANQGSEA in the germline V gene. V lost 4 bases and J lost 9, with 7 bases in between. The length of the CDR3 is 10 residues. CDR3 residues: CSVAGLEQFF. In nucleotides, the CDR3 is TGCAGCGTTGCAGGACTTGAGCAGTTCTTC.

The chain employs TRBV30 and TRBJ2-7, with D uncertain. Trimming shortened V by 2 bases and J by 2 bases, and 13 bases separated the two germline ends. This CDR3 is built from 14 residues. CDR1 is GTSNPN and CDR2 is SVGIG in the germline V gene (reference sequence). This CDR3 is CAWSKGRSAYEQYF. CDR3 nucleotide sequence: TGTGCCTGGAGTAAAGGCCGGAGCGCCTACGAGCAGTACTTC.

This clonotype was observed many times. The V gene is TRBV29-1, the J gene TRBJ2-7; 10 nucleotides match TRBD2. The germline CDR1 and CDR2 sequences are SQVTM and ANQGSEA. After removal of 4 bases from V and 4 bases from J, the junction contained 7 bases not matched to a gene. The CDR3 length is 14 residues. The CDR3: CSVGASGSEYEQYF. The CDR3 DNA follows: TGCAGCGTTGGGGCTAGCGGGAGTGAGTACGAGCAGTACTTC.